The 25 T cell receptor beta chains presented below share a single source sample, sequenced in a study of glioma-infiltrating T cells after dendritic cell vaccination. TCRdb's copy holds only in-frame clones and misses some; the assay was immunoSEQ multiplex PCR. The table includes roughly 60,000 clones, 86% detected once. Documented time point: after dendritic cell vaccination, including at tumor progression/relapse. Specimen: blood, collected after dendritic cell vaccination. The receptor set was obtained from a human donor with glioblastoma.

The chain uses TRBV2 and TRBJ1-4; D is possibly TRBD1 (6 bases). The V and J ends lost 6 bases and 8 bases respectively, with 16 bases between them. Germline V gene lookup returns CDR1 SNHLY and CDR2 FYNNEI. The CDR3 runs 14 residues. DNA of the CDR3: TGTGCCAGCAGGAGGGACAAGGGCGGCGAAAAACTGTTTTTT. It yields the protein CASRRDKGGEKLFF.

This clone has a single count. As DNA, the CDR3 is TGTGCCAGTGGGACAGGGGAGACTTATAGCAATCAGCCCCAGCATTTT. This gives the protein CASGTGETYSNQPQHF. The chain recombines TRBV19 with TRBJ1-5; 10 bases align to TRBD1. Germline-derived CDR1 and CDR2 are LNHDA and SQIVND (reference sequence). Trimming at V came to 8 bases and at J to 0 bases, leaving 7 bases not matched to a gene. The CDR3 has 16 amino acids. The full variable domain, in which reference TRBV19 and TRBJ1-5 provide the parts outside the CDR3, is DGGITQSPKYLFRKEGQNVTLSCEQNLNHDAMYWYRQDPGQGLRLIYYSQIVNDFQKGDIAEGYSVSREKKESFPLTVTSAQKNPTAFYLCASGTGETYSNQPQHFGDGTRLSIL.

CDR3 coding DNA: TGCAGCGTTGAATTGGGGGACAGGGGATCCTACGAGCAGTACTTC. Translating it yields CSVELGDRGSYEQYF. The V call is TRBV29-1, the J call TRBJ2-7; 10 nucleotides line up with TRBD1. In germline, CDR1 is SQVTM, CDR2 ANQGSEA. Unmatched junction bases numbered 5, after V lost 2 bases and J lost 1 base. CDR3 length: 15 amino acids.

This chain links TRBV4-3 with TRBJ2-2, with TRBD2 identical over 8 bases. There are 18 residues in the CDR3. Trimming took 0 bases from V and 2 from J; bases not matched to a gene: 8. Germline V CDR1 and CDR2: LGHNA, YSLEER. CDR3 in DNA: TGCGCCAGCAGCCAAGACCATCAACTAGCGGCCAACACCGGGGAGCTGTTTTTT. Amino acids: CASSQDHQLAANTGELFF.

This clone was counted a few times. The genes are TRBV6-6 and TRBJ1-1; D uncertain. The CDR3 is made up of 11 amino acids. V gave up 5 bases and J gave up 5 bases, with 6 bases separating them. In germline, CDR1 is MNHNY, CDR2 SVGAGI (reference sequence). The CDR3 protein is CASSERTEAFF. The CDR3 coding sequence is TGTGCCAGCAGTGAACGGACTGAAGCTTTCTTT.

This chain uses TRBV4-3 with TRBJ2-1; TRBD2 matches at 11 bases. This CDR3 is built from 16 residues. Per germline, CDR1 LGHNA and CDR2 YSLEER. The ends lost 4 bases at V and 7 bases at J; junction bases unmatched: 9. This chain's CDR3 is CASSLQTSGVGNEQFF. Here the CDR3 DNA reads TGCGCCAGCAGCCTTCAGACTAGCGGGGTAGGAAATGAGCAGTTCTTC.

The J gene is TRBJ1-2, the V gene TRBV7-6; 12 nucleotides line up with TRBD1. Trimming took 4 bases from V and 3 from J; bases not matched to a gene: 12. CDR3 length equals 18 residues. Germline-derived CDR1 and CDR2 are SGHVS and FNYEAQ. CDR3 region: CASSSGPPGTGGDYGYTF. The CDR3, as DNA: TGTGCCAGCAGCTCCGGACCTCCGGGGACAGGGGGCGACTATGGCTACACCTTC.

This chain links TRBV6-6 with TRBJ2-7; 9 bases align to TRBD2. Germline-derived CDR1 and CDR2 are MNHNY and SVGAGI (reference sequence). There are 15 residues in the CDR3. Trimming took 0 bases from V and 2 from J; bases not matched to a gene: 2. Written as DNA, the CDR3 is TGTGCCAGCAGTTACTCGGCGGGAGGGCCCTACGAGCAGTACTTC. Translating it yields CASSYSAGGPYEQYF.

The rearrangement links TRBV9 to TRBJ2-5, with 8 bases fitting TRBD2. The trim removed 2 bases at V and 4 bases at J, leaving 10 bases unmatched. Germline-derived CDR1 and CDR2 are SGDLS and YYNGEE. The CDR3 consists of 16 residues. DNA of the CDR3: TGTGCCAGCAGCGTGGAAGCGGGAGATGCGGGAGAGACCCAGTACTTC. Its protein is CASSVEAGDAGETQYF.

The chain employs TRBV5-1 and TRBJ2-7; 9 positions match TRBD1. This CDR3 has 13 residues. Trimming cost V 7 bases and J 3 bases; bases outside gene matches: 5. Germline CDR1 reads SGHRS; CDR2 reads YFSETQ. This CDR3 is CASSDRGHYEQYF. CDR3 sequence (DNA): TGCGCCAGCTCGGACAGGGGCCACTACGAGCAGTACTTC.

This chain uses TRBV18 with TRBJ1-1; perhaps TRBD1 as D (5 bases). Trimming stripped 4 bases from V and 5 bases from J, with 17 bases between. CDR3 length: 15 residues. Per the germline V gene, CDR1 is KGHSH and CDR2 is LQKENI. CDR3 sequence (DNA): TGTGCCAGCTCACTAGTTCGCAGGGTAGGAACTGAAGCTTTCTTT. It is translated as CASSLVRRVGTEAFF.

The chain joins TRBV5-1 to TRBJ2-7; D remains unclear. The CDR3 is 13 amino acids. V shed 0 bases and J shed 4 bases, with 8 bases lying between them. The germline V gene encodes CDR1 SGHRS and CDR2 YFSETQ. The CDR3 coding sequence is TGCGCCAGCAGCTTGGGCGCTAAATACGAGCAGTACTTC. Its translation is CASSLGAKYEQYF.

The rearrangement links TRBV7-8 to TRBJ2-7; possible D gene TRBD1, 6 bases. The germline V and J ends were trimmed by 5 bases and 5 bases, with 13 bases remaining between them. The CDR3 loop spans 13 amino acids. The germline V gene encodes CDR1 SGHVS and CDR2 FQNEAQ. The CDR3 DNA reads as TGTGCCAGCAGCGCAGGGGTCGGTGACGAGCAGTACTTC. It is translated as CASSAGVGDEQYF.

The CDR3 region is CASSQETGGENQPQHF. The CDR3 region has the DNA TGTGCCAGCAGCCAAGAAACAGGGGGAGAGAATCAGCCCCAGCATTTT. The chain couples TRBV4-2 to TRBJ1-5; 8 positions agree with TRBD1. CDR1 is LGHNA, CDR2 YNFKEQ, per germline. The CDR3 runs 16 residues. V was pared by 0 bases and J by 4 bases, with 5 bases of the junction left unmatched.

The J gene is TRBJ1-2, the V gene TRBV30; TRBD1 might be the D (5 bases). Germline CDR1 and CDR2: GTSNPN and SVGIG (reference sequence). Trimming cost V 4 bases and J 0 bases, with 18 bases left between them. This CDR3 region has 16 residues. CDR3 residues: CAWNRPSTDANYGYTF. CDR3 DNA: TGTGCCTGGAACCGCCCGTCGACAGATGCTAACTATGGCTACACCTTC.

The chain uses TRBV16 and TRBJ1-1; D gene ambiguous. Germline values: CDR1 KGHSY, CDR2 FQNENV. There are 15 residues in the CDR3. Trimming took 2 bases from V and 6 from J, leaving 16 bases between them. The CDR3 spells CASSQTRSRRAEAFF. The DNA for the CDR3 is TGTGCCAGCAGCCAAACGCGGTCCCGGCGGGCTGAAGCTTTCTTT.

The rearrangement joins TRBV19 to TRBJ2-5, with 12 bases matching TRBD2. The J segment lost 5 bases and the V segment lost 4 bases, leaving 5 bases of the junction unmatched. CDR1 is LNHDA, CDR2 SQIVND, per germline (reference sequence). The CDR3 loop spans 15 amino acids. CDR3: CASSTSTSGGETQYF. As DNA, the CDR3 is TGTGCCAGTAGTACCTCAACTAGCGGGGGGGAGACCCAGTACTTC.

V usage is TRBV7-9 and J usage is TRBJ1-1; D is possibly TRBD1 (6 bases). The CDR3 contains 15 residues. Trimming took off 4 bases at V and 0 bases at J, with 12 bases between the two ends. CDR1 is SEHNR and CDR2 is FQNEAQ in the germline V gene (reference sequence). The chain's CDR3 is CASSSLTGLNTEAFF. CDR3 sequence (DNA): TGTGCCAGCAGCTCCTTGACAGGACTGAACACTGAAGCTTTCTTT.

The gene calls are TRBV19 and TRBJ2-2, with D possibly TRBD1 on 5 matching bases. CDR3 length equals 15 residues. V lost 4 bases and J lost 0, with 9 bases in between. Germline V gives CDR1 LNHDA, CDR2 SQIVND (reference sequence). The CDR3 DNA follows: TGTGCCAGTAGTACATGGACAACGAACACCGGGGAGCTGTTTTTT. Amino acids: CASSTWTTNTGELFF.

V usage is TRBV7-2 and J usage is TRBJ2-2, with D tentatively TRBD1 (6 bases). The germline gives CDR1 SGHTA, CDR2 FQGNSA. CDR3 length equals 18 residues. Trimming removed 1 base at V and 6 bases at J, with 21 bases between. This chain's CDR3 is CASSLEVDRVSLAGELFF. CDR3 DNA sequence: TGTGCCAGCAGCTTAGAGGTGGACAGAGTGTCGTTGGCCGGGGAGCTGTTTTTT.

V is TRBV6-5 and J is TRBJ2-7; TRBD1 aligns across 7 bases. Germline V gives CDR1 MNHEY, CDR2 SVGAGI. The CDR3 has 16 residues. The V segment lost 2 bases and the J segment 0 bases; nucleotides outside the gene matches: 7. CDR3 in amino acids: CASSYGRQGHSYEQYF. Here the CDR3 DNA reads TGTGCCAGCAGTTACGGCCGACAGGGCCACTCCTACGAGCAGTACTTC.

CDR3 region: CASSTSDRGWGEQFF. The CDR3 nucleotides are TGTGCCAGCAGCACCTCGGACAGGGGTTGGGGTGAGCAGTTCTTC. The chain carries TRBV11-3 and TRBJ2-1; TRBD1 matches 9 bases. With 5 bases clipped from V and 9 bases from J, the junction kept 11 bases outside the gene matches. CDR1 and CDR2 from the germline V gene are SGHNT and YENEEA. The CDR3 consists of 15 residues.

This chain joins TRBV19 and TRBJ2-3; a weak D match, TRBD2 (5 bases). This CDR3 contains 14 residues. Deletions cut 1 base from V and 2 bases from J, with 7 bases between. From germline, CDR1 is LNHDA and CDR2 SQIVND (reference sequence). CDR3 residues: CASSIGDYTDTQYF. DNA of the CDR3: TGTGCCAGTAGTATAGGAGACTACACAGATACGCAGTATTTT.

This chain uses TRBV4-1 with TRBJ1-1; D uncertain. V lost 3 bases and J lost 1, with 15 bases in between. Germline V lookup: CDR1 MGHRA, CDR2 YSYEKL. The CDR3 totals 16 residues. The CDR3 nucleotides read TGCGCCAGCAGCCAGGTAGGCGGAGGGTGGAACACTGAAGCTTTCTTT. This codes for CASSQVGGGWNTEAFF.

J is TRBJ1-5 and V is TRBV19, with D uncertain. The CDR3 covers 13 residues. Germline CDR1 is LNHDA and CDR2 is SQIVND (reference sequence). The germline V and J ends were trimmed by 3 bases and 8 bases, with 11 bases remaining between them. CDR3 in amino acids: CASSIGEREPQHF. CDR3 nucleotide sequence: TGTGCCAGTAGTATCGGTGAGAGGGAGCCCCAGCATTTT.